Sequencing of this TCR beta chain was carried out in a study of blood T cell repertoires in COVID-19. The overall study: From T cells, B-cell-depleted T cells, or PBMCs came the material, which was cDNA or gDNA.

Those who participated ranged in age from about 18 to 95 years and resided in 20 to 30 US areas. The CDR3 consists of 16 residues. Germline lookup yields CDR1 MDHEN and CDR2 SYDVKM. Unmatched junction bases numbered 11, after V lost 4 bases and J lost 5 bases. The data were produced by immunoSEQ multiplex PCR, yet TCRdb's version contains in-frame clones alone and is incomplete. This sample has 330,000 or so clones, with about 90% found just once. This TCR was sampled from a young woman who had recovered from COVID-19. The sequenced sample was PBMCs or T cells enriched from blood (not recorded which). V usage is TRBV28 and J usage is TRBJ2-5; 9 bases agree with TRBD2. The CDR3: CASSSPRLADGETQYF. CDR3 DNA sequence: TGTGCCAGCAGTTCCCCCCGACTAGCGGACGGGGAGACCCAGTACTTC.